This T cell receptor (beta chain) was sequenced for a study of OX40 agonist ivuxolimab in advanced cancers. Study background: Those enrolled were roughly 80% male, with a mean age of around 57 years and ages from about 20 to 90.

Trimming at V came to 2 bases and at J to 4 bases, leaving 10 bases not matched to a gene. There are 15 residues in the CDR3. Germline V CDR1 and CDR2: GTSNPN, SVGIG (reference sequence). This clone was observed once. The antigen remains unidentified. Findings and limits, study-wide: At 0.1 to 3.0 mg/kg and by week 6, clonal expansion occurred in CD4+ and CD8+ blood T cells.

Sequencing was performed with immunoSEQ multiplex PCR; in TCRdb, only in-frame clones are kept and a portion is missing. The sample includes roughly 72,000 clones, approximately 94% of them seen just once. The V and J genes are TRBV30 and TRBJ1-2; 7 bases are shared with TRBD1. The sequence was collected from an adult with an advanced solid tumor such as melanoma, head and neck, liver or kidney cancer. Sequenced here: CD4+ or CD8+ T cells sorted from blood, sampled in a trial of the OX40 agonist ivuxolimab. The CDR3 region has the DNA TGTGCCTGGAGTATGACAGGGAGGTCAGTCTATGGCTACACCTTC. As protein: CAWSMTGRSVYGYTF. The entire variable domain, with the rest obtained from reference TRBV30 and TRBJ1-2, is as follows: SQTIHQWPATLVQPVGSPLSLECTVEGTSNPNLYWYRQAAGRGLQLLFYSVGIGQISSEVPQNLSASRPQDRQFILSSKKLLLSDSGFYLCAWSMTGRSVYGYTFGSGTRLTVV.